Listed below are T cell receptor beta chains from one sample, sequenced in a study of blood T cell repertoires in COVID-19. Libraries were prepared by immunoSEQ multiplex PCR; TCRdb keeps only in-frame clonotypes and omits some of them. The sample lists some 400,000 clones, around nine tenths seen once, with about 1.7% in the top ten. The sequencing input was PBMCs or T cells enriched from blood (not recorded which). These receptors were collected from a woman in her 30s who had recovered from COVID-19. Both conserved end residues are part of each CDR3. The D gene is left open where the match is weak. The size entry is marked missing in some rows and otherwise reads once, few, many or a size class.

D	size	V	J	DNA	CDR3
.	few	TRBV12-3/TRBV12-4	TRBJ1-4	TGTGCCAGCAGTTTCCAGGGTGGGGAAAAACTGTTTTTT	CASSFQGGEKLFF
.	.	TRBV23-1	TRBJ2-7	TGCGCCAGCAGTGATTACAGGAGGGGGCTGGACGAGCAGTACTTC	CASSDYRRGLDEQYF
.	.	TRBV11-1	TRBJ1-1	TGTGCCAGCAGCCAGGGCTACACTGAAGCTTTCTTT	CASSQGYTEAFF
TRBD1	.	TRBV6-5	TRBJ1-6	TGTGCCAGCACCTCCGGGACAGGGTCACCCCTCCACTTT	CASTSGTGSPLHF
.	once	TRBV25-1	TRBJ1-5	TGTGCCAGCAGTGAGGGAGGTCAGCCCCAGCATTTT	CASSEGGQPQHF
.	.	TRBV5-1	TRBJ2-7	TGCGCCAGCAGCCGGTGGAAGGAGGGGTTGGTCGAGCAGTACTTC	CASSRWKEGLVEQYF
.	.	TRBV28	TRBJ1-4	TGTGCCAGCAGTTTAGGAGGGGATGAAAAACTGTTTTTT	CASSLGGDEKLFF
TRBD1	.	TRBV7-2	TRBJ1-5	TGTGCCAGCAGCTGGACAGGGGCGGGCAATCAGCCCCAGCATTTT	CASSWTGAGNQPQHF
.	.	TRBV6-5	TRBJ1-6	TGTGCCAGCAGGATGGGGGGGAGCGGCATTTCACCCCTCCACTTT	CASRMGGSGISPLHF
.	.	TRBV5-4	TRBJ2-7	TGTGCCAGCAGCCCCAAACAGGGAATCGGCCAGTACTTC	CASSPKQGIGQYF